Listed below are T cell receptor beta chains from one sample, sequenced in a study of T-cell memory formation after mild COVID-19. TCRdb itself ran the 5' RACE reads through MiXCR, one entry per CDR3 protein. The table has 250,000 to 350,000 distinct CDR3 sequences, roughly an eighth seen once. Sequenced input: PBMCs or a T cell subset sorted from them (not recorded which). Every receptor here comes from a man aged 18 to 29 who had mild COVID-19 (a few samples of this study predate the infection). Cell type and time point are not known. Each CDR3 is given with its conserved first and last residue. The order of the fields is V gene, J gene, clone size, D gene, CDR3 protein, CDR3 DNA. The D gene is left open where the match is weak. The listing skips clone size in some rows; elsewhere it reads once, few, many or a size class.

TRBV6-2/TRBV6-3,TRBJ2-1,.,.,CASTPYRIYEQFF,TGTGCCAGCACCCCTTACCGGATCTATGAGCAGTTCTTC
TRBV15,TRBJ1-1,.,TRBD1,CATSRGGTGATEAFF,TGTGCCACCAGCAGAGGCGGGACAGGGGCCACTGAAGCTTTCTTT
TRBV20-1,TRBJ1-1,.,.,CSARNPQGSTEAFF,TGCAGTGCTAGAAACCCCCAGGGGAGCACTGAAGCTTTCTTT
TRBV9,TRBJ1-2,few,TRBD1,CASSVPYGQAASGYTF,TGTGCCAGCAGCGTACCCTATGGACAGGCTGCCTCTGGCTACACCTTC
TRBV4-3,TRBJ2-1,.,.,CASSQARDGYNEQFF,TGCGCCAGCAGCCAAGCCAGGGACGGTTACAATGAGCAGTTCTTC
TRBV4-1,TRBJ2-4,.,TRBD2,CASSLRPGLAGGLAKNIQYF,TGCGCCAGCAGCCTCAGGCCCGGACTAGCGGGGGGTCTAGCCAAAAACATTCAGTACTTC
TRBV5-6,TRBJ1-5,few,.,CASSLTNGDQPQHF,TGTGCCAGCAGCTTGACCAACGGGGATCAGCCCCAGCATTTT
TRBV20-1,TRBJ2-2,.,.,CSPRGYTGELFF,TGCAGTCCTCGAGGTTACACCGGGGAGCTGTTTTTT
TRBV20-1,TRBJ2-3,few,.,CSAPRFPDTQYF,TGCAGTGCTCCTAGGTTCCCAGATACGCAGTATTTT
TRBV28,TRBJ2-1,.,TRBD1,CASSLRQGPYNEQFF,TGTGCCAGCAGTTTGCGACAGGGGCCCTACAATGAGCAGTTCTTC
TRBV7-9,TRBJ2-4,.,TRBD1,CASLRTGGAAKNIQYF,TGTGCCAGCCTCAGGACAGGGGGCGCGGCCAAAAACATTCAGTACTTC
TRBV30,TRBJ2-7,.,TRBD1,CAWSWGQEYEQYF,TGTGCCTGGAGCTGGGGACAGGAATACGAGCAGTACTTC
TRBV5-6,TRBJ2-7,many,TRBD1,CASSSGQGYEQYF,TGTGCCAGCAGCTCGGGACAGGGATACGAGCAGTACTTC